One and the same sample provided the 3 T cell receptor beta chains below, sequenced in a study of PD-1 blockade in classical Hodgkin lymphoma. Time point specified: cycle 4 day 1 (C4D1), after about 6 weeks of nivolumab. There was relapse after autologous stem cell transplantation in every patient, and there was variation in brentuximab vedotin exposure. Assay used: immunoSEQ multiplex PCR; TCRdb lists only in-frame clones, some missing. This table has about 23,000 clones, around nine tenths appearing once. Sequences were derived from peripheral blood mononuclear cells (PBMCs), sampled before the fourth cycle of nivolumab. These receptors originate from a human donor with classical Hodgkin lymphoma.

V and J are TRBV10-3 and TRBJ2-7; 9 nucleotides align to TRBD1. Germline CDR1 is ENHRY and CDR2 is SYGVKD. There are 14 residues in the CDR3. V lost 7 bases, J lost 4 bases, and 8 bases stayed unmatched. The CDR3 DNA sequence: TGTGCCATCACCCCGGGACAGGGTTTTTACGAGCAGTACTTC. This sequence encodes CAITPGQGFYEQYF.

The rearrangement joins TRBV15 to TRBJ2-3, with D perhaps matching TRBD2 (6 bases). Germline loops: CDR1 LNHNV, CDR2 YYDKDF (reference sequence). V lost 2 bases and J lost 4, with 16 bases in between. This CDR3 is built from 16 residues. The CDR3 sequence: CATSRRHRRDADTQYF. CDR3 sequence (DNA): TGTGCCACCAGCAGACGTCATCGGCGGGACGCAGATACGCAGTATTTT.

The V and J genes are TRBV19 and TRBJ1-1; D gene uncertain. This CDR3 is built from 13 residues. Germline lookup yields CDR1 LNHDA and CDR2 SQIVND (reference sequence). Trimming stripped 3 bases from V and 1 base from J, with 6 bases between. CDR3 DNA sequence: TGTGCCAGTAGTATTTGGGGGAACACTGAAGCTTTCTTT. It encodes CASSIWGNTEAFF.